The 17 T cell receptor beta chains below all came from one sample that was sequenced in a study of T cell responses to AZD1222 COVID-19 vaccine. Profiling relied on immunoSEQ multiplex PCR, and the TCRdb table lists in-frame clones only, not all of them. The data hold over 150,000 clones, with about 91% observed a single time. Sequenced here: peripheral blood, sampled on day 0 of AZD1222 vaccination. These receptors came from an adult in good health.

This clone was recorded once. The chain's CDR3 is CATSDLYKTEAFF. The CDR3 DNA reads TGTGCCACCAGTGATCTCTACAAAACTGAAGCTTTCTTT. The rearrangement links TRBV24-1 to TRBJ1-1; unclear D gene. Trimming left V 3 bases short and J 5 bases short, with 9 bases between. Germline assignment: CDR1 KGHDR and CDR2 SFDVKD. CDR3 length: 13 residues.

The gene calls are TRBV19 and TRBJ1-4; possibly TRBD1 for D (5 bases). This CDR3 spans 14 amino acids. With 4 bases removed from V and 8 bases from J, the gap between germline ends came to 14 bases. Germline V gene data show CDR1 as LNHDA and CDR2 as SQIVND (reference sequence). The CDR3 bases are TGTGCCAGTAGTAGGGGCAGGGTGACCGAAAAACTGTTTTTT. Encoded protein: CASSRGRVTEKLFF. Full variable domain (remainder filled in from reference TRBV19 and TRBJ1-4): DGGITQSPKYLFRKEGQNVTLSCEQNLNHDAMYWYRQDPGQGLRLIYYSQIVNDFQKGDIAEGYSVSREKKESFPLTVTSAQKNPTAFYLCASSRGRVTEKLFFGSGTQLSVL.

The chain uses TRBV3-1 (or the pseudogene TRBV3-2) and TRBJ2-2; D possibly corresponds to TRBD2 (6 bases). Per the germline V gene, CDR1 is LGHDT and CDR2 is YNNKEL (reference sequence). Deletions cut 4 bases from V and 5 bases from J, with 11 bases between. This CDR3 spans 14 amino acids. Here the CDR3 DNA reads TGTGCCAGCAGCCCGGGACTTCCAACCGGGGAGCTGTTTTTT. Residues: CASSPGLPTGELFF.

The gene calls are TRBV6-5 and TRBJ2-7; TRBD2 aligns across 13 bases. Losses at the gene ends were 5 bases for V and 6 bases for J; bases not matched to a gene: 4. Germline V gene lookup returns CDR1 MNHEY and CDR2 SVGAGI. CDR3 length: 14 amino acids. CDR3 DNA: TGTGCCAGCAGTATTCGGACTAGCGGGAGCGAGCAGTACTTC. Its translation: CASSIRTSGSEQYF.

V gene TRBV30 combines with J gene TRBJ1-5; D gene ambiguous. Germline V lookup: CDR1 GTSNPN, CDR2 SVGIG (reference sequence). The CDR3 consists of 15 residues. The V and J ends lost 2 bases and 4 bases respectively, with 15 bases between them. In DNA, the CDR3 is TGTGCCTGGAGTACCGGTGGAACGGGGAATCAGCCCCAGCATTTT. The encoded protein is CAWSTGGTGNQPQHF.

The chain is built from TRBV4-3 and TRBJ2-2; TRBD1 agrees at 7 bases. V was clipped by 4 bases and J by 3 bases; unmatched bases: 8. Germline V CDR1 and CDR2: LGHNA, YSLEER. This CDR3 is built from 16 residues. In DNA, the CDR3 is TGCGCCAGCAGCCCGTCGAAGGGGGCCTACACCGGGGAGCTGTTTTTT. Residues: CASSPSKGAYTGELFF.

The chain recombines TRBV6-6 with TRBJ2-7; 14 positions agree with TRBD2. CDR1 and CDR2 (germline): MNHNY, SVGAGI (reference sequence). With V trimmed by 4 bases and J by 6 bases, 2 bases remained unmatched. This CDR3 is built from 14 residues. The CDR3 sequence is CASSLTSGRAEQYF. In DNA, the CDR3 is TGTGCCAGCAGTTTGACTAGCGGGAGGGCCGAGCAGTACTTC.

This chain uses TRBV20-1 with TRBJ1-2; a possible D gene is TRBD1 (5 bases). CDR1 and CDR2 (germline): DFQATT, SNEGSKA (reference sequence). The CDR3 spans 11 residues. The ends were cut back, 1 base at V and 6 bases at J, with 6 bases in the middle. The CDR3 coding sequence is TGCAGTGCTAGAGGACAGCATGGCTACACCTTC. It specifies CSARGQHGYTF.

The genes are TRBV7-3 and TRBJ1-2; D not resolved. The CDR3 is made up of 18 amino acids. Germline CDR1 SGHTA, CDR2 FQGTGA. V lost 1 base and J lost 2, with 20 bases in between. The CDR3 region is CASSLITRDATVNYGYTF. CDR3 DNA: TGTGCCAGCAGCTTAATTACGCGGGATGCCACTGTAAACTATGGCTACACCTTC.

The chain couples TRBV7-9 to TRBJ1-3, with D unclear. V gave up 4 bases and J gave up 6 bases, with 1 base separating them. This CDR3 has 10 amino acids. Germline V lookup: CDR1 SEHNR, CDR2 FQNEAQ (reference sequence). The CDR3 loop reads CASSSNTIYF. DNA for the CDR3: TGTGCCAGCAGCTCAAACACCATATATTTT.

The V gene is TRBV6-2 or TRBV6-3, the J gene TRBJ1-5; 11 positions match TRBD1. Unmatched junction bases numbered 8, after V lost 0 bases and J lost 7 bases. Per germline, CDR1 MNHEY and CDR2 SVGEGT. The CDR3 runs 17 residues. CDR3 sequence: CASSYSVRTGGGQPQHF. The CDR3 region has the DNA TGTGCCAGCAGTTACTCAGTGAGGACAGGGGGCGGGCAGCCCCAGCATTTT.

V is TRBV2 and J is TRBJ1-6; D unresolved. Germline V gene data show CDR1 as SNHLY and CDR2 as FYNNEI. The V end lost 5 bases, the J end lost 7 bases, and 12 bases lay between the germline ends. This CDR3 spans 14 amino acids. CDR3 loop: CASSSKKENSPLHF. The CDR3 coding sequence is TGTGCCAGCAGTTCTAAAAAGGAAAATTCACCCCTCCACTTT.

The chain links TRBV6-5 to TRBJ1-5, with D hard to call. The CDR3 covers 13 residues. Trimming shortened V by 5 bases and J by 7 bases, and 12 bases separated the two germline ends. The germline V gene encodes CDR1 MNHEY and CDR2 SVGAGI. Here the CDR3 DNA reads TGTGCCAGCAGTCCCCCTACGGGGCAGCCCCAGCATTTT. It is translated as CASSPPTGQPQHF.

The chain employs TRBV7-9 and TRBJ1-4; 9 bases map to TRBD1. The CDR3 contains 13 residues. Per the germline V gene, CDR1 is SEHNR and CDR2 is FQNEAQ (reference sequence). Trimming took 4 bases from V and 10 from J; bases not matched to a gene: 4. CDR3 in amino acids: CASSSQGARKLFF. The DNA of the CDR3 is TGTGCCAGCAGCTCACAGGGGGCCCGAAAACTGTTTTTT.

The chain carries TRBV5-1 and TRBJ2-2; 12 positions agree with TRBD2. Germline V CDR1 and CDR2: SGHRS, YFSETQ. The CDR3 totals 17 residues. With V trimmed by 0 bases and J by 4 bases, 4 bases remained unmatched. The CDR3 spells CASSLDGLAGTTGELFF. DNA of the CDR3: TGCGCCAGCAGCTTGGATGGACTAGCGGGGACCACCGGGGAGCTGTTTTTT.

This rearrangement joins TRBV18 to TRBJ2-3; TRBD2 is a possible D gene (6 bases). Per germline, CDR1 KGHSH and CDR2 LQKENI. Trimming shortened V by 4 bases and J by 4 bases, and 12 bases separated the two germline ends. This CDR3 comprises 14 residues. CDR3 protein: CASSRPGGADTQYF. The CDR3 DNA reads TGTGCCAGCTCACGACCAGGAGGGGCAGATACGCAGTATTTT. Complete variable domain (other parts from reference TRBV18 and TRBJ2-3): NAGVMQNPRHLVRRRGQEARLRCSPMKGHSHVYWYRQLPEEGLKFMVYLQKENIIDESGMPKERFSAEFPKEGPSILRIQQVVRGDSAAYFCASSRPGGADTQYFGPGTRLTVL.

The chain carries TRBV6-6 and TRBJ2-3, with TRBD2 as a possible D gene (6 bases). This CDR3 is 15 amino acids long. From germline, CDR1 is MNHNY and CDR2 SVGAGI (reference sequence). Trimming took 11 bases from V and 3 from J, leaving 21 bases between them. The CDR3 nucleotides are TGTGCCGCTGGGACCGCGGGACCTAGGACAGATACGCAGTATTTT. Its protein is CAAGTAGPRTDTQYF.